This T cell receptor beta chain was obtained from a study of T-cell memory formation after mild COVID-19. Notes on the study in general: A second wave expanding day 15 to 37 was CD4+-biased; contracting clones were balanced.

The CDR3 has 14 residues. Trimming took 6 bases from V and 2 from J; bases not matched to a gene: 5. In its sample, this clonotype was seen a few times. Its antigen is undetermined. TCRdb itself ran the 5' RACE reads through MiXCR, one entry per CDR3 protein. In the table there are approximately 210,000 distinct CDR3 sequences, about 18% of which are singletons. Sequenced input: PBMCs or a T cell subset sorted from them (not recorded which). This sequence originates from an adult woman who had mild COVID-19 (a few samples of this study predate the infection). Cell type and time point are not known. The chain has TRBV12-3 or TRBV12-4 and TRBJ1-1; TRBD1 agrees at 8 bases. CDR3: CASSIGQGNTEAFF. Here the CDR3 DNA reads TGTGCCAGCAGCATAGGACAGGGTAACACTGAAGCTTTCTTT.